Listed below are T cell receptor beta chains from one sample, sequenced in a study of blood T cell repertoires in COVID-19. Produced via immunoSEQ multiplex PCR; TCRdb's table is partial and in-frame only. The table lists roughly 420,000 clones, around 89% of them singletons. Sequences were obtained from PBMCs or T cells enriched from blood (not recorded which). These receptors all stem from a woman aged 25-40 years with acute COVID-19. CDR3s include the opening cysteine and the closing phenylalanine or tryptophan. For some rows the clone size is stated as once, few or many, or as a class when expanded; others skip it.

clone_size	v_call	j_call	cdr3_aa
-	TRBV18	TRBJ2-7	CASSPPLTPGQGVSEQYF
-	TRBV9	TRBJ1-2	CASEGVNYGYTF
-	TRBV2	TRBJ2-3	CASSLAGGLRDTQYF
-	TRBV15	TRBJ1-4	CATSRTGQAEKLFF
-	TRBV7-3	TRBJ1-5	CASSLTGNQPQHF
once	TRBV6-5	TRBJ1-3	CASSLGTDSGNTIYF
-	TRBV28	TRBJ1-4	CASSLSGTHNEKLFF
-	TRBV4-1	TRBJ1-1	CASSQVSGDAFF
-	TRBV2	TRBJ2-7	CASSDKGAGIYEQYF
few	TRBV5-1	TRBJ1-2	CASSDRGTGYTF
-	TRBV2	TRBJ1-3	CASSASGNTIYF
once	TRBV4-3	TRBJ2-2	CASSPRPHTGELFF
-	TRBV7-9	TRBJ1-5	CASSDSRTGNNQPQHF
-	TRBV12-3/TRBV12-4	TRBJ1-1	CASSLGAGTEAFF
-	TRBV5-8	TRBJ2-1	CASSRVIWVRDEQFF
-	TRBV13	TRBJ1-3	CASSLLQDSGNTIYF
-	TRBV30	TRBJ1-1	CAWSPMNTEAFF
once	TRBV10-2	TRBJ1-5	CASSESGVNQPQHF
-	TRBV5-1	TRBJ2-1	CASSPAGGTSGGPSYNEQFF
-	TRBV11-3	TRBJ2-1	CASSLAAGGNNEQFF
-	TRBV9	TRBJ2-2	CASSLGRGATGELFF